The 28 T cell receptor beta chains reported below all come from one sample, sequenced in a study of cytomegalovirus exposure and HLA in healthy donors. The primer mix had 60 Vbeta and 13 Jbeta primers. Here immunoSEQ multiplex PCR was the method, and the copy in TCRdb shows in-frame clones only, minus some. The repertoire consists of roughly 160,000 clones, with about 85% occurring once and the leading ten covering approximately 2.5%. Material: PBMCs. The source is a man aged 25-45 years in good health and CMV-seropositive.

The gene calls are TRBV6-5 and TRBJ2-4, with TRBD2 as a possible D gene (6 bases). Germline CDR1 and CDR2: MNHEY and SVGAGI. V lost 9 bases and J lost 6, with 18 bases in between. The CDR3 covers 14 residues. The CDR3 here is CASRDFRAGNIQYF. The CDR3 DNA reads TGTGCCAGTAGGGACTTTAGGGCGGGAAACATTCAGTACTTC.

The chain is built from TRBV5-1 and TRBJ2-1; 10 positions match TRBD2. Germline V CDR1 and CDR2: SGHRS, YFSETQ. CDR3 size: 17 residues. Trimming removed 0 bases from V and 4 bases from J; junction bases left unmatched: 7. CDR3 nucleotides: TGCGCCAGCAGCTTGGGCGGACTAGCGGCATTTTACAATGAGCAGTTCTTC. This gives the protein CASSLGGLAAFYNEQFF.

The V and J genes are TRBV7-3 and TRBJ2-1; 9 nucleotides agree with TRBD2. This CDR3 region has 16 residues. V gave up 9 bases and J gave up 7 bases; unmatched junction bases: 16. Germline V gene lookup returns CDR1 SGHTA and CDR2 FQGTGA. The CDR3 is CASSPLETSGLNEQFF. DNA of the CDR3: TGTGCCAGTAGTCCCCTCGAGACTAGCGGTTTGAATGAGCAGTTCTTC.

The sample holds a few counts of this clone. This chain joins TRBV23-1 and TRBJ2-2; 7 positions agree with TRBD1. TRBV23-1 is reported as an ORF; its role is uncertain. This CDR3 region has 15 residues. With 4 bases clipped from V and 7 bases from J, the junction kept 9 bases outside the gene matches. CDR3 DNA sequence: TGCGCCAGCAGTCCCCCCGATAACAGGGGCGGGGAGCTGTTTTTT. Its translation: CASSPPDNRGGELFF.

This clone was seen a few times. This rearrangement joins TRBV19 to TRBJ2-3; 11 bases match TRBD2. The CDR3 length is 16 residues. Trimming cost V 5 bases and J 2 bases; bases outside gene matches: 6. Germline CDR1 reads LNHDA; CDR2 reads SQIVND (reference sequence). CDR3 in DNA: TGTGCCAGTAGTGTCGGGACTAGCGGACCCACAGATACGCAGTATTTT. Its translation is CASSVGTSGPTDTQYF.

The V gene is TRBV11-1, the J gene TRBJ2-7, with D possibly being TRBD2 (6 bases). Trimming shortened V by 1 base and J by 5 bases, and 9 bases separated the two germline ends. The CDR3 extends over 13 amino acids. Germline V gene data show CDR1 as SGHAT and CDR2 as FQDESV (reference sequence). The CDR3 sequence: CASSLGGINEQYV. CDR3 coding DNA: TGTGCCAGCAGCTTAGGCGGGATTAACGAGCAGTACGTC.

This chain joins TRBV5-6 and TRBJ1-3; 10 bases match TRBD1. V lost 3 bases and J lost 3; bases outside the gene matches: 6. The CDR3 loop spans 16 amino acids. Germline CDR1 is SGHDT and CDR2 is YYEEEE. In nucleotides, the CDR3 is TGTGCCAGCAGCTCCCGGGACAGGGGACTTGGAAACACCATATATTTT. It specifies CASSSRDRGLGNTIYF.

The V and J genes are TRBV27 and TRBJ2-1, with TRBD2 as a possible D gene (6 bases). This CDR3 contains 15 residues. Germline CDR1 and CDR2: MNHEY and SMNVEV (reference sequence). Trimming took 0 bases from V and 2 from J, leaving 8 bases between them. Here the CDR3 reads CASSLSEGPYNEQFF. As DNA, the CDR3 is TGTGCCAGCAGTTTATCGGAGGGCCCCTACAATGAGCAGTTCTTC.

The chain is built from TRBV7-9 and TRBJ2-7, with D uncertain. This CDR3 comprises 18 residues. Trimming pared 5 bases from V and 0 bases from J, leaving 23 bases between. From germline, CDR1 is SEHNR and CDR2 FQNEAQ (reference sequence). CDR3 sequence reads: CASSPVRDFTYTSYEQYF. The CDR3 bases are TGTGCCAGCAGCCCCGTTAGAGACTTTACTTATACCTCCTACGAGCAGTACTTC.

The chain employs TRBV7-9 and TRBJ1-2, with TRBD1 identical over 7 bases. The trim removed 5 bases at V and 3 bases at J, leaving 3 bases unmatched. There are 13 residues in the CDR3. Germline V gives CDR1 SEHNR, CDR2 FQNEAQ (reference sequence). CDR3 in DNA: TGTGCCAGCAGCCGCGGACAGGACTATGGCTACACCTTC. Protein sequence: CASSRGQDYGYTF. The entire variable domain, with the rest obtained from reference TRBV7-9 and TRBJ1-2, is as follows: DTGVSQNPRHKITKRGQNVTFRCDPISEHNRLYWYRQTLGQGPEFLTYFQNEAQLEKSRLLSDRFSAERPKGSFSTLEIQRTEQGDSAMYLCASSRGQDYGYTFGSGTRLTVV.

This clone has only one observation. The DNA for the CDR3 is TGCGCCAGCAGCCAAGTCTTATCAACAGGGGGCGCGGAGACCCAGTACTTC. The encoded protein is CASSQVLSTGGAETQYF. The J gene is TRBJ2-5, the V gene TRBV4-3, with TRBD1 matching over 9 bases. The germline CDR1 and CDR2 sequences are LGHNA and YSLEER. There are 17 residues in the CDR3. J lost 5 bases, V lost 1 base, and 11 bases had no gene match.

This chain joins TRBV7-2 and TRBJ2-3; D unresolved. The length of the CDR3 is 17 residues. Trimming removed 2 bases at V and 2 bases at J, with 17 bases between. Germline values: CDR1 SGHTA, CDR2 FQGNSA. The CDR3 bases are TGTGCCAGCAGCTTATCGTTAAGATCGGTATCCACAGATACGCAGTATTTT. Amino acid sequence: CASSLSLRSVSTDTQYF.

The genes are TRBV6-5 and TRBJ1-2, with 7 positions matching TRBD1. With 5 bases clipped from V and 0 bases from J, the junction kept 3 bases outside the gene matches. Germline loops: CDR1 MNHEY, CDR2 SVGAGI. The CDR3 spans 14 residues. The CDR3 sequence is CASSRDSTNYGYTF. CDR3 coding DNA: TGTGCCAGCAGTAGGGACAGCACTAACTATGGCTACACCTTC.

V usage is TRBV7-9 and J usage is TRBJ2-7; 10 nucleotides match TRBD2. The CDR3 sequence is 17 residues long. With V trimmed by 4 bases and J by 5 bases, 14 bases remained unmatched. Per the germline V gene, CDR1 is SEHNR and CDR2 is FQNEAQ (reference sequence). The CDR3 DNA follows: TGTGCCAGCAGCTCTTCCCTCGGAGCGGGAGGGCCCCACGAGCAGTACTTC. Encoded protein: CASSSSLGAGGPHEQYF.

The chain uses TRBV27 and TRBJ1-4; no clear D gene. CDR3 size: 15 residues. The V gene's germline CDR1 is MNHEY and CDR2 SMNVEV (reference sequence). V was pared by 5 bases and J by 3 bases, with 13 bases between. The CDR3 sequence: CASSLGSVSNEKLFF. Written as DNA, the CDR3 is TGTGCCAGCAGTCTAGGGAGTGTCTCTAATGAAAAACTGTTTTTT.

Note on this clone: Compared with germline, one end of the junction differs, possibly owing to a read error. The chain links TRBV7-7 to TRBJ2-1, with TRBD2 identical over 11 bases. Looked up from germline, CDR1 is SSHAT and CDR2 is FNYEAQ (reference sequence). The CDR3 has 15 amino acids. CDR3 nucleotides: TGTGCTAGCAGCGAAACTAGCGGGAGCTACAATGAGCAGTTCTTC. Encoded protein: CASSETSGSYNEQFF.

The chain recombines TRBV4-1 with TRBJ2-3, with D possibly matching TRBD1 (6 bases). This CDR3 comprises 15 residues. The germline gives CDR1 MGHRA, CDR2 YSYEKL. Trimming took off 3 bases at V and 3 bases at J, with 13 bases between the two ends. CDR3 nucleotide sequence: TGCGCCAGCAGCCAGCAGGGGTTACAGACAGATACGCAGTATTTT. It is translated as CASSQQGLQTDTQYF.

The CDR3 loop is CASSPPGSGTGELFF. CDR3 nucleotides: TGTGCCAGCTCACCACCGGGAAGCGGAACCGGGGAGCTGTTTTTT. The chain links TRBV18 to TRBJ2-2; a weak D match, TRBD2 (5 bases). With 0 bases removed from V and 5 bases from J, the gap between germline ends came to 10 bases. The CDR3 is made up of 15 amino acids. CDR1 and CDR2 (germline): KGHSH, LQKENI.

The chain recombines TRBV7-2 with TRBJ1-5; D unclear. The V gene's germline CDR1 is SGHTA and CDR2 FQGNSA. V lost 1 base and J 1 base, leaving 11 bases between the germline ends. This CDR3 has 16 amino acids. For the CDR3, the DNA is TGTGCCAGCAGCTTAGAAGGTGCGGTAAGCAATCAGCCCCAGCATTTT. It translates to CASSLEGAVSNQPQHF.

The J gene is TRBJ2-7, the V gene TRBV6-1, with 9 bases identical to TRBD1. CDR3 length equals 14 residues. Germline CDR1 reads MNHNS; CDR2 reads SASEGT. V dropped 5 bases and J dropped 6; count of bases not matched to a gene: 8. The CDR3 protein is CASSPRTGESEQYF. The CDR3 nucleotides are TGTGCCAGCAGTCCCCGGACAGGGGAAAGCGAGCAGTACTTC.

This chain joins TRBV28 and TRBJ2-1; 7 bases match TRBD2. Germline-derived CDR1 and CDR2 are MDHEN and SYDVKM. The ends lost 8 bases at V and 5 bases at J; junction bases unmatched: 12. This CDR3 comprises 15 residues. CDR3 sequence (DNA): TGTGCCAGCTGTAATGGCGGGAGTAGAAACAATGAGCAGTTCTTC. This encodes CASCNGGSRNNEQFF. Combining the CDR3 with reference TRBV28 and TRBJ2-1 gives the whole variable domain DVKVTQSSRYLVKRTGEKVFLECVQDMDHENMFWYRQDPGLGLRLIYFSYDVKMKEKGDIPEGYSVSREKKERFSLILESASTNQTSMYLCASCNGGSRNNEQFFGPGTRLTVL.

The rearrangement uses TRBV30 and TRBJ2-5; possible D gene TRBD1, 6 bases. Germline V CDR1 and CDR2: GTSNPN, SVGIG (reference sequence). CDR3 length: 17 residues. V lost 1 base, J lost 4 bases, and 22 bases lay in between. Written as DNA, the CDR3 is TGTGCCTGGAGTGATCCCATAGGTCAGGGGATAAGAGAGACCCAGTACTTC. Amino acid sequence: CAWSDPIGQGIRETQYF.

The gene calls are TRBV18 and TRBJ1-4, with D unresolved. The V and J ends lost 1 base and 3 bases respectively, with 9 bases between them. The CDR3 loop spans 15 amino acids. Germline V gives CDR1 KGHSH, CDR2 LQKENI. CDR3 region: CASSPLQASNEKLFF. The DNA of the CDR3 is TGTGCCAGCTCACCACTTCAGGCCTCTAATGAAAAACTGTTTTTT.

Many counts were recorded for this clone. The chain carries TRBV25-1 and TRBJ2-2; 12 bases line up with TRBD2. Looked up from germline, CDR1 is MGHDK and CDR2 is SYGVNS. The CDR3 contains 17 residues. V was clipped by 3 bases and J by 8 bases; unmatched bases: 10. CDR3 in DNA: TGTGCCAGCAGTGATAAGAGACTAGCGGGAGAGCATGGGGAGCTGTTTTTT. Protein sequence: CASSDKRLAGEHGELFF.

This chain uses TRBV14 with TRBJ1-4; 9 bases are a match to TRBD1. Germline CDR1 and CDR2: SGHDN and FVKESK. V trimming: 5 bases; J trimming: 6 bases; junction bases outside the gene matches: 7. The CDR3 has 15 residues. CDR3 loop: CASSGTGTGHEKLFF. The CDR3 DNA reads TGTGCCAGCAGCGGTACCGGGACAGGGCATGAAAAACTGTTTTTT.

V usage is TRBV6-5 and J usage is TRBJ2-1; possibly TRBD2 for D (5 bases). Germline V gene sequence: CDR1 MNHEY, CDR2 SVGAGI. Trimming cost V 5 bases and J 2 bases, with 10 bases left between them. The CDR3 spans 14 residues. The CDR3, as DNA: TGTGCCAGCAGTGTGACCGGGGCCTACAATGAGCAGTTCTTC. Amino acid sequence: CASSVTGAYNEQFF.

DNA for the CDR3: TGTGCCAGCAGCTTATCGATTTATACTAGCGGGAGGAACTTTAATGAGCAGTTCTTC. Its protein product is CASSLSIYTSGRNFNEQFF. The chain uses TRBV7-2 and TRBJ2-1, with 12 nucleotides matching TRBD2. J gave up 7 bases and V 2 bases, and 15 bases lay outside the gene matches. This CDR3 is 19 amino acids long. CDR1 is SGHTA, CDR2 FQGNSA, per germline.

The chain uses TRBV7-3 and TRBJ2-1; weak D call: TRBD2 (5 bases). In germline, CDR1 is SGHTA, CDR2 FQGTGA. Trimming shortened V by 5 bases and J by 5 bases, and 16 bases separated the two germline ends. The CDR3 contains 15 residues. Here the CDR3 DNA reads TGTGCCAGCAGCCTATCCCCATTCGGGAACAATGAGCAGTTCTTC. Translated, it gives CASSLSPFGNNEQFF.